This T cell receptor beta chain appears in the sequencing data of a study of T-cell memory formation after mild COVID-19. Whole-study results and caveats: Pre-infection memory showed some responding clones, and this suggested that cross-reactive memory joined.

V lost 3 bases and J 3 bases, leaving 15 bases between the germline ends. The V gene's germline CDR1 is SGHTA and CDR2 FQGNSA. The CDR3 has 15 residues. TCRdb independently ran MiXCR on the 5' RACE reads; one entry per CDR3 protein. The sample shows 250,000 to 350,000 distinct CDR3 sequences, more than 15% of them seen only once. This clonotype was detected only a few times. Antigen: not known. The chain is built from TRBV7-2 and TRBJ2-7; tentatively, D is TRBD2 (5 bases). The TCR originated in a man between 18 and 29 years old who had mild COVID-19 (a few samples of this study predate the infection). Cell type and time point are not known. The sequencing sample was made of PBMCs or a T cell subset sorted from them (not recorded which). This CDR3 is CASSLYEGPNYEQYF. The DNA for the CDR3 is TGTGCCAGCAGCTTGTATGAGGGCCCCAACTACGAGCAGTACTTC.